These 5 T cell receptor beta chains were all obtained from the same sample, sequenced in a study of blood T cell repertoires in COVID-19. The protocol was immunoSEQ multiplex PCR, while the TCRdb copy is restricted to in-frame clones and leaves out a portion. Of around 67,000 clones listed, 85% to 90% are singletons. The sample comprised peripheral blood. The receptors stem from a man aged 50 to 59 with active COVID-19.

The chain combines TRBV5-5 with TRBJ1-3; D is possibly TRBD1 (6 bases). V lost 4 bases, J lost 0 bases, and 8 bases lay in between. The length of the CDR3 is 14 residues. Germline CDR1 SGHKS, CDR2 YYEKEE (reference sequence). CDR3 protein: CASSPDSSGNTIYF. The CDR3 nucleotides read TGTGCCAGCAGCCCGGACAGCTCTGGAAACACCATATATTTT. The whole variable domain, filled in from reference TRBV5-5 and TRBJ1-3, reads DAGVTQSPTHLIKTRGQQVTLRCSPISGHKSVSWYQQVLGQGPQFIFQYYEKEERGRGNFPDRFSARQFPNYSSELNVNALLLGDSALYLCASSPDSSGNTIYFGEGSWLTVV.

The chain uses TRBV20-1 and TRBJ2-3, with 14 bases lining up with TRBD2. Germline CDR1 reads DFQATT; CDR2 reads SNEGSKA (reference sequence). With 3 bases clipped from V and 6 bases from J, the junction kept 8 bases outside the gene matches. CDR3 length equals 16 residues. The CDR3 coding sequence is TGCAGTGCTAGTCCAGGGACTAGCGGGAGAGGGGATACGCAGTATTTT. Its translation is CSASPGTSGRGDTQYF.

The rearrangement uses TRBV7-6 and TRBJ2-3; 8 nucleotides agree with TRBD2. Trimming removed 7 bases from V and 2 bases from J; junction bases left unmatched: 8. There are 15 residues in the CDR3. Germline lookup yields CDR1 SGHVS and CDR2 FNYEAQ. The CDR3 sequence: CASIRSGVDTDTQYF. CDR3 nucleotide sequence: TGTGCCAGCATCCGTAGCGGGGTCGACACAGATACGCAGTATTTT.

The V gene is TRBV9, the J gene TRBJ2-1, with a possible D match to TRBD1 (6 bases). This CDR3 is built from 17 residues. Trimming left V 0 bases short and J 2 bases short, with 15 bases between. Germline V gene sequence: CDR1 SGDLS, CDR2 YYNGEE. CDR3 loop: CASSVGVGQGPYNEQFF. The CDR3 coding sequence is TGTGCCAGCAGCGTAGGGGTAGGGCAGGGGCCCTACAATGAGCAGTTCTTC.

The chain joins TRBV7-3 to TRBJ2-3; D possibly corresponds to TRBD2 (5 bases). Deletions cut 4 bases from V and 4 bases from J, with 12 bases between. This CDR3 region has 14 residues. Germline V gives CDR1 SGHTA, CDR2 FQGTGA. In DNA form, the CDR3 reads TGTGCCAGCAGCTCCCTCCCTAGCTCAGATACGCAGTATTTT. It yields the protein CASSSLPSSDTQYF. The whole variable domain, remainder taken from reference TRBV7-3 and TRBJ2-3, is GAGVSQTPSNKVTEKGKYVELRCDPISGHTALYWYRQSLGQGPEFLIYFQGTGAADDSGLPNDRFFAVRPEGSVSTLKIQRTERGDSAVYLCASSSLPSSDTQYFGPGTRLTVL.